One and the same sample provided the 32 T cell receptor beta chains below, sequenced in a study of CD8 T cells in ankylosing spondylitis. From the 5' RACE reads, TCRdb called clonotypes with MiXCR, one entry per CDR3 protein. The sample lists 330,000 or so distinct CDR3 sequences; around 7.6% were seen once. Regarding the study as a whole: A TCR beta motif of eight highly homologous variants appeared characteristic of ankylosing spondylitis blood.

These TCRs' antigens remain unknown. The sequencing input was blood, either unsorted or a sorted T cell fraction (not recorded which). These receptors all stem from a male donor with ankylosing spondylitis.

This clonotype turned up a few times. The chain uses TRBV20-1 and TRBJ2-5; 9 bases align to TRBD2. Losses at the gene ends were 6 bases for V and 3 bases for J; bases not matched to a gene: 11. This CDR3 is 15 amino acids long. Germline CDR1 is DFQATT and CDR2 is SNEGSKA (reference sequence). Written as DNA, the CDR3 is TGCAGTGCCCAGGATACGGGACTAGCTAAAGAGACCCAGTACTTC. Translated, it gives CSAQDTGLAKETQYF.

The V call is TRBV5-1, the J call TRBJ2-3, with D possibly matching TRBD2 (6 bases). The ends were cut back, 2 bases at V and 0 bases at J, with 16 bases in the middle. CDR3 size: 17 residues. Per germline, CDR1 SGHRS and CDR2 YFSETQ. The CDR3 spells CASSFFGLALSTDTQYF. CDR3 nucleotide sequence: TGCGCCAGCAGCTTCTTTGGGCTAGCGCTAAGCACAGATACGCAGTATTTT.

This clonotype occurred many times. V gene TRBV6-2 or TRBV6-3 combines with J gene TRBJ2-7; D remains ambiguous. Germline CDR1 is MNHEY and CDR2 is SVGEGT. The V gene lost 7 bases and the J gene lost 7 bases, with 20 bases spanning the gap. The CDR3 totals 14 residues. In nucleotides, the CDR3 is TGTGCCAGCAATGCGTGGACGGCCATGGGAGAGCAGTACTTC. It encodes CASNAWTAMGEQYF.

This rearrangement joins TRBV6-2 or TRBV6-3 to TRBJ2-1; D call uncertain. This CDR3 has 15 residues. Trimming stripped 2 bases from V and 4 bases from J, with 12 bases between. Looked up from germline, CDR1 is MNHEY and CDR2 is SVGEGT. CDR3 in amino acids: CASSYDSLRYNEQFF. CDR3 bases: TGTGCCAGCAGTTACGATAGTCTTCGATACAATGAGCAGTTCTTC.

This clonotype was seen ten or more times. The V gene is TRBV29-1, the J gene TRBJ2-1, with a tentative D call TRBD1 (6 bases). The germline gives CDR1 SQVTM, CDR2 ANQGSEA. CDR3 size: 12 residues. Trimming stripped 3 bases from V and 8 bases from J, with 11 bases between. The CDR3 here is CSVDRGNDEQFF. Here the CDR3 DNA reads TGCAGCGTTGATAGGGGGAACGATGAGCAGTTCTTC.

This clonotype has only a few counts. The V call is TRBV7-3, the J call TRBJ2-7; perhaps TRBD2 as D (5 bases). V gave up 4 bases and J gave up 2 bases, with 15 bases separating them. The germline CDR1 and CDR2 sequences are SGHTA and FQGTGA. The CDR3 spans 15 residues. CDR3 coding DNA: TGTGCCAGCAGCTCTCAGCCGGAGGCGGCCTACGAGCAGTACTTC. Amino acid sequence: CASSSQPEAAYEQYF.

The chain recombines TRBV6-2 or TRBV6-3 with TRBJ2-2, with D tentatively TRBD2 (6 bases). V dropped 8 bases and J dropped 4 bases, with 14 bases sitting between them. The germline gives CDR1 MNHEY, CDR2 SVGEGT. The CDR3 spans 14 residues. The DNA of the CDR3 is TGTGCCAGCGGACCGGGAGCGGGCACCGGGGAGCTGTTTTTT. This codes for CASGPGAGTGELFF.

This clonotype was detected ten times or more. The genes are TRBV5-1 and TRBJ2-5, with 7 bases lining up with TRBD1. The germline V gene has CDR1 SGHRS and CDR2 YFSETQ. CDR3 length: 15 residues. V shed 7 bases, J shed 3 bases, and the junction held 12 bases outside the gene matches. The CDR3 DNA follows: TGCGCCAGCGCCTCCCAGGGGGTTCCTAAAGAGACCCAGTACTTC. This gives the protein CASASQGVPKETQYF.

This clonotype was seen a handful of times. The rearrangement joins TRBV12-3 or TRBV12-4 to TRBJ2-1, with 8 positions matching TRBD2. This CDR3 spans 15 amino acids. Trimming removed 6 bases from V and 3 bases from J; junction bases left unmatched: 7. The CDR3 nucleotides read TGTGCCAGCAGGCCCGGGACTAGTAACTACAATGAGCAGTTCTTC. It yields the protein CASRPGTSNYNEQFF.

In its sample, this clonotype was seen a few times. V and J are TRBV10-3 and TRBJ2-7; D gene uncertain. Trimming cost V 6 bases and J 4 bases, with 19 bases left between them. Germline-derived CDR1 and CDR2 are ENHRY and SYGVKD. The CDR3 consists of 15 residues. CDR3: CAIRGLETAVYEQYF. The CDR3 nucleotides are TGTGCCATCAGGGGCCTAGAGACGGCGGTTTACGAGCAGTACTTC.

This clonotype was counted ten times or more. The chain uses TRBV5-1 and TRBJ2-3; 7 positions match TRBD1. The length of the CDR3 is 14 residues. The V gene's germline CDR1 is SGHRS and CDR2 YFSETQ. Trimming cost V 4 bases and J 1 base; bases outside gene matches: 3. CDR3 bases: TGCGCCAGCAGCGCCGACAGGGGCACAGATACGCAGTATTTT. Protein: CASSADRGTDTQYF.

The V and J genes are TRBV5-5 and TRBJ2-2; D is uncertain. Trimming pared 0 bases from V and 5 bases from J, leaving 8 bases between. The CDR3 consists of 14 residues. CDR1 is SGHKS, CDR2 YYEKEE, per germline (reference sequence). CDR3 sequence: CASSLVRVTGELFF. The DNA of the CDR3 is TGTGCCAGCAGCTTGGTTCGGGTTACCGGGGAGCTGTTTTTT.

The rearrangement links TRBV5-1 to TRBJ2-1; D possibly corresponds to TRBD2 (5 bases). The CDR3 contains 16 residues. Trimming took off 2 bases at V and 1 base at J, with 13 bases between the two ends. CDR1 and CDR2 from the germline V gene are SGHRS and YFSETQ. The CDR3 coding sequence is TGCGCCAGCAGCTTCTTCCGGGATTGGTCCTACAATGAGCAGTTCTTC. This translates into CASSFFRDWSYNEQFF.

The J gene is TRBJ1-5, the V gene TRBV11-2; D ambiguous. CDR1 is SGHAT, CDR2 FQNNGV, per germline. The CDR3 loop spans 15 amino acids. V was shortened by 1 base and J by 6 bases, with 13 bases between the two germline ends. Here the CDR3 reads CASSLVPGRVQPQHF. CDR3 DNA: TGTGCCAGCAGCTTAGTCCCGGGTCGGGTTCAGCCCCAGCATTTT.

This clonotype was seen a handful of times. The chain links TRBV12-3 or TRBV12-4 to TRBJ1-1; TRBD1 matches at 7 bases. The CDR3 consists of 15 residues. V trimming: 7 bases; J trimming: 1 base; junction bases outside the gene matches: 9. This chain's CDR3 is CASTPDRTKNTEAFF. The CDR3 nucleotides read TGTGCCAGCACCCCGGACAGGACTAAGAACACTGAAGCTTTCTTT.

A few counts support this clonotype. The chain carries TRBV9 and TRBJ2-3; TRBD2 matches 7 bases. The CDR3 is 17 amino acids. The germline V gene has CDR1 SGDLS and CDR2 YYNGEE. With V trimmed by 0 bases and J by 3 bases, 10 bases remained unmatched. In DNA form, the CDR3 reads TGTGCCAGCAGCGTAGACAGCGGGACGGGGAGTACAGATACGCAGTATTTT. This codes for CASSVDSGTGSTDTQYF. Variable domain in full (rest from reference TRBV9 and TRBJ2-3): DSGVTQTPKHLITATGQRVTLRCSPRSGDLSVYWYQQSLDQGLQFLIQYYNGEERAKGNILERFSAQQFPDLHSELNLSSLELGDSALYFCASSVDSGTGSTDTQYFGPGTRLTVL.

The CDR3 DNA is TGTGCCAGCAGTTTTGGGACGATGAACACTGAAGCTTTCTTT. This sequence encodes CASSFGTMNTEAFF. The chain combines TRBV12-3 or TRBV12-4 with TRBJ1-1; TRBD1 might be the D (5 bases). V was shortened by 3 bases and J by 0 bases, with 8 bases between the two germline ends. This CDR3 spans 14 amino acids.

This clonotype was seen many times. The CDR3 nucleotides read TGTGCCAGCAGTCCACAAGGGGGCTCGGCTGGCTACACCTTC. This gives the protein CASSPQGGSAGYTF. The J gene is TRBJ1-2, the V gene TRBV6-1; 7 bases map to TRBD1. CDR3 size: 14 residues. V lost 5 bases to trimming and J lost 7 bases; unmatched junction nucleotides: 10. CDR1 is MNHNS, CDR2 SASEGT, per germline.

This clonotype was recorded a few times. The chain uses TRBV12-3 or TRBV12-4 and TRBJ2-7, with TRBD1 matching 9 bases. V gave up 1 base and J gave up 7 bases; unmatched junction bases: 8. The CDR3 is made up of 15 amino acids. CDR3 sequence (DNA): TGTGCCAGCAGTTTAGGAGGGACAGGGTTTAGGGAGCAGTACTTC. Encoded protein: CASSLGGTGFREQYF.

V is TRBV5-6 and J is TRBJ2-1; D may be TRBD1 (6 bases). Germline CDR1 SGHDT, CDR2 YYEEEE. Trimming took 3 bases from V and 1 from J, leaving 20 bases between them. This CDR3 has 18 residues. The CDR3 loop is CASSSGLHRDPSYNEQFF. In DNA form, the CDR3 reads TGTGCCAGCAGCTCGGGCCTCCACAGGGACCCGTCCTACAATGAGCAGTTCTTC.

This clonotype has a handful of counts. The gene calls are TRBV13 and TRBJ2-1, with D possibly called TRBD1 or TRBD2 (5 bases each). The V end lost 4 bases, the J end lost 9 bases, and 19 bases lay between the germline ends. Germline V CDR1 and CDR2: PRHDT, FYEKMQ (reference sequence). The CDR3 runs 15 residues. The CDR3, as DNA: TGTGCCAGCAGCTCCCCGGGACGGATGGGACCTGAGCAGTTCTTC. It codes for CASSSPGRMGPEQFF.

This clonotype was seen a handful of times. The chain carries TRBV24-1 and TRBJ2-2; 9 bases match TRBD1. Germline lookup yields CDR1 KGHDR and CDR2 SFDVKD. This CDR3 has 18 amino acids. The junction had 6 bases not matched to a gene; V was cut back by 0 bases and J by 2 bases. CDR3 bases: TGTGCCACCAGTGATTTGCTTGGGACAGGGCCTAACACCGGGGAGCTGTTTTTT. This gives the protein CATSDLLGTGPNTGELFF.

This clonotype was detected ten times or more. CDR3 in DNA: TGCGCCAGCACCCTGGGACTAGCGGGAAGAGAGACCCAGTACTTC. Protein sequence: CASTLGLAGRETQYF. The chain has TRBV5-1 and TRBJ2-5, with 13 bases aligning to TRBD2. V lost 6 bases, J lost 4 bases, and 6 bases stayed unmatched. The germline CDR1 and CDR2 sequences are SGHRS and YFSETQ. The CDR3 covers 15 residues.

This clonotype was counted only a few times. The CDR3 here is CASSKTGDSPLHF. CDR3 DNA sequence: TGTGCCAGCAGCAAAACGGGGGATTCACCCCTCCACTTT. The chain uses TRBV7-9 and TRBJ1-6, with D perhaps TRBD1 (5 bases). V lost 5 bases to trimming and J lost 8 bases, with 10 bases between them. CDR1 and CDR2 from the germline V gene are SEHNR and FQNEAQ (reference sequence). The CDR3 totals 13 residues.

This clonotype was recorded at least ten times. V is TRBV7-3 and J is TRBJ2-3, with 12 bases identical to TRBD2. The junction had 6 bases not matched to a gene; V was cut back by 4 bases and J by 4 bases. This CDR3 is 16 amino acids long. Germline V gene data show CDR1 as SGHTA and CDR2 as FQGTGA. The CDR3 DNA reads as TGTGCCAGCAGCTCCGCACTAGCGGGAGGATCAGATACGCAGTATTTT. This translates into CASSSALAGGSDTQYF. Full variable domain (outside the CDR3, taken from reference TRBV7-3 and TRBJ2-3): GAGVSQTPSNKVTEKGKYVELRCDPISGHTALYWYRQSLGQGPEFLIYFQGTGAADDSGLPNDRFFAVRPEGSVSTLKIQRTERGDSAVYLCASSSALAGGSDTQYFGPGTRLTVL.

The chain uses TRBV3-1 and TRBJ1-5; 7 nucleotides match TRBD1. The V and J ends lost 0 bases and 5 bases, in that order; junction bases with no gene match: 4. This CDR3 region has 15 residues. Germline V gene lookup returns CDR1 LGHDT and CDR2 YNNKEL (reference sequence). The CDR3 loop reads CASSQDATGYQPQHF. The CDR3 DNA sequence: TGTGCCAGCAGCCAAGACGCGACAGGGTATCAGCCCCAGCATTTT.

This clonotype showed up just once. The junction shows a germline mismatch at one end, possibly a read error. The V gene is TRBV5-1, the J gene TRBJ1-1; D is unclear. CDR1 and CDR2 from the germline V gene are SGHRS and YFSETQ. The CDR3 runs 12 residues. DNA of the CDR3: TGCGCCAGCAACTTGGAGAACACTGAAGCTTTCTTT. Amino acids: CASNLENTEAFF. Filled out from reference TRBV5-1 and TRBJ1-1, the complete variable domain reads KAGVTQTPRYLIKTRGQQVTLSCSPISGHRSVSWYQQTPGQGLQFLFEYFSETQRNKGNFPGRFSGRQFSNSRSEMNVSTLELGDSALYLCASNLENTEAFFGQGTRLTVV.

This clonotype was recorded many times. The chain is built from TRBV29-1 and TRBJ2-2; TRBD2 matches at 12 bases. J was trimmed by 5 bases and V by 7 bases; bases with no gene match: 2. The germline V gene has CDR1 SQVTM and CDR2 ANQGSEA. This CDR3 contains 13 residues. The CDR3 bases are TGCAGCGCCGGGACTAGCGGGACCGGGGAGCTGTTTTTT. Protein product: CSAGTSGTGELFF.

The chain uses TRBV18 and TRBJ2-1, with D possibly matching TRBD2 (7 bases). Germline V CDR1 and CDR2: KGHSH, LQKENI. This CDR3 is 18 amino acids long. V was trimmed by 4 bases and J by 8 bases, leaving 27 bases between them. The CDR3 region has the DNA TGTGCCAGCTCACAAGGGGGACCTAGCGGACTGACCCTAGATGAGCAGTTCTTC. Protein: CASSQGGPSGLTLDEQFF. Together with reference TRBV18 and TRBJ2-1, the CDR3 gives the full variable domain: NAGVMQNPRHLVRRRGQEARLRCSPMKGHSHVYWYRQLPEEGLKFMVYLQKENIIDESGMPKERFSAEFPKEGPSILRIQQVVRGDSAAYFCASSQGGPSGLTLDEQFFGPGTRLTVL.

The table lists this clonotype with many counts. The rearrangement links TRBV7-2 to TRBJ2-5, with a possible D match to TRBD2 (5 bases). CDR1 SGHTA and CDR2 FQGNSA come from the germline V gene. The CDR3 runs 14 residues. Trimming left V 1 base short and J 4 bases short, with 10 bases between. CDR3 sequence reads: CASSLVGLAETQYF. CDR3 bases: TGTGCCAGCAGCTTAGTCGGTCTAGCAGAGACCCAGTACTTC.

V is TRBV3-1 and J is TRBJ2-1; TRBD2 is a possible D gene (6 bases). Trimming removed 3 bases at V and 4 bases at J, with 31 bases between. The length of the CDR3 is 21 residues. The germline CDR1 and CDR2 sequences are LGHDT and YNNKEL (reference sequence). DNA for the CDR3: TGTGCCAGCAGCCACCTGGCGGGGCAGGGAGGAGTAGCGGCCGCTTACAATGAGCAGTTCTTC. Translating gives CASSHLAGQGGVAAAYNEQFF.

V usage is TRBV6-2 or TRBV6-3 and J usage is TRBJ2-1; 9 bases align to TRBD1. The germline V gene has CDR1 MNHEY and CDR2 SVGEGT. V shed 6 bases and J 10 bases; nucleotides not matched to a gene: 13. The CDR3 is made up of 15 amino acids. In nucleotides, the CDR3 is TGTGCCAGCAGGCAAGCCGGGACAGGGTTTGGCGAGCAGTTCTTC. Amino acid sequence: CASRQAGTGFGEQFF.